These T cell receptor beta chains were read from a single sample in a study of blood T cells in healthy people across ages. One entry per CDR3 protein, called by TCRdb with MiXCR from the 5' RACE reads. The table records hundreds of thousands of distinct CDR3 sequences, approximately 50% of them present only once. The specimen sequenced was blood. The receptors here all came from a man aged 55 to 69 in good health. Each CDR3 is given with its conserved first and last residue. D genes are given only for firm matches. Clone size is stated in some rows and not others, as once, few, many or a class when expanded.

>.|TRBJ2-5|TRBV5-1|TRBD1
TGCGCCAGCAGCGCGGACAGGGTTCGGGAGACCCAGTACTTC
CASSADRVRETQYF
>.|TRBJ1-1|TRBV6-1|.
TGTGCCAGCAGTGATGGGCTTGGGGGGTCCGACACTGAAGCTTTCTTT
CASSDGLGGSDTEAFF
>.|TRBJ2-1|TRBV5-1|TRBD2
TGCGCCAGCAGCTTGGCCACGCGGGGGGGTTACAATGAGCAGTTCTTC
CASSLATRGGYNEQFF
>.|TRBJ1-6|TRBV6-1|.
TGTGCCAGCAGTGATAACGGACTGAGGTATAATTCACCCCTCCACTTT
CASSDNGLRYNSPLHF
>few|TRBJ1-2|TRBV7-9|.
TGTGCCAGCAGCTTAGGGTCAGGGCGGTATGGCTACACCTTC
CASSLGSGRYGYTF
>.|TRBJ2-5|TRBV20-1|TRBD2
TGCAGTGTCTCAGCGGGGTCCCAAGAGACCCAGTACTTC
CSVSAGSQETQYF
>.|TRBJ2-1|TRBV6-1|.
TGTGCCAGCAGCTCCGAGCGGCACAATGAGCAGTTCTTC
CASSSERHNEQFF
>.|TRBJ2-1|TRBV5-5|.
TGTGCCAGCAGCTTGGTTATAGCGGACTTTCGAGAGACCCAGTTCTTC
CASSLVIADFRETQFF
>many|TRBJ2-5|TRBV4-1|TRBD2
TGCGCCAGCAGCCAGGCTAGCGGGGGATCAGAGACCCAGTACTTC
CASSQASGGSETQYF
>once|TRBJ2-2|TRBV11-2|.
TGTGCCAGCAGCTTACTCGGGACTTGGGCTACCGGGGAGCTGTTTTTT
CASSLLGTWATGELFF
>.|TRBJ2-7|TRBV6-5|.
TGTGCCAGCAGTTCCAACGGTCGAGGGGGGAGGCAGTACTTC
CASSSNGRGGRQYF
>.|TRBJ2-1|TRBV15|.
TGTGCCACCAGCAGAGAACCGGGAGACTACAATGAGCAGTTCTTC
CATSREPGDYNEQFF
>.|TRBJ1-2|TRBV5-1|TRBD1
TGCGCCAGCAGCATGACAGGGGGCGGTAACTATGGCTACACCTTC
CASSMTGGGNYGYTF
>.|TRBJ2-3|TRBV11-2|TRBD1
TGTGCCAGCACCTCTGACAGGGGGCTCTCAGATACGCAGTATTTT
CASTSDRGLSDTQYF
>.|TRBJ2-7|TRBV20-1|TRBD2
TGCAGTGCCCACACTAGCGGGGGAGAATACGAGCAGTACTTC
CSAHTSGGEYEQYF
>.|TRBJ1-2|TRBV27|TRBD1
TGTGCCAGCAGTCCCCTGGGTACAGGGGACGCTAACTATGGCTACACCTTC
CASSPLGTGDANYGYTF
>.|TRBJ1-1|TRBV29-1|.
TGCAGCTCTCTCGAGAACACTGAAGCTTTCTTT
CSSLENTEAFF
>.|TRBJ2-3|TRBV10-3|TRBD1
TGTGCCACCGGACAGGGGGATACGCAGTATTTT
CATGQGDTQYF
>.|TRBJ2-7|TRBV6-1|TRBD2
TGTGCCAGCAGCACCGGGACTACCACCAACGAGCAGTACTTC
CASSTGTTTNEQYF
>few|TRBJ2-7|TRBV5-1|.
TGCGCCAGCAGCTTGGTCAGCGGGCCTACCTACGAGCAGTACTTC
CASSLVSGPTYEQYF
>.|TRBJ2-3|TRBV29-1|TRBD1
TGCAGCGTTGTGACAGGGAGCACAGATACGCAGTATTTT
CSVVTGSTDTQYF
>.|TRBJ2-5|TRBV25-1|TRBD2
TGTGCCAGCAGTGTCACCAGACTAGCGGGGGGCCAAGAGACCCAGTACTTC
CASSVTRLAGGQETQYF
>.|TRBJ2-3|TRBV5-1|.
TGCGCCAGCAGCCCCCCCTCGGGGGTCGTCGCAGATACGCAGTATTTT
CASSPPSGVVADTQYF
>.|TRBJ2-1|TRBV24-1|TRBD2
TGTGCCACCAGCAATAGCGGGGGCAATGAGCAGTTCTTC
CATSNSGGNEQFF
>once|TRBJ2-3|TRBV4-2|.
TGTGCCAGCAGCCAAGGCTCCCTAGGGACAGATACGCAGTATTTT
CASSQGSLGTDTQYF
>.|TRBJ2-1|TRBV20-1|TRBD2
TGCAGTGCTAGAGCAGCGGGGGGGATAAATGAGCAGTTCTTC
CSARAAGGINEQFF
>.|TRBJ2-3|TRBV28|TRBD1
TGTGCCGCGGGGGACAGGGACTTCGCAGATACGCAGTATTTT
CAAGDRDFADTQYF
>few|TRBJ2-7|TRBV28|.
TGTGCCAGCAGTTTAGGGCGCACGCGGGCTGAGCAGTACTTC
CASSLGRTRAEQYF
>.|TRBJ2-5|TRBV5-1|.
TGCGCCAGCAGCGTGGATTCAGGGTTTGGGGAGCAGTACTTC
CASSVDSGFGEQYF
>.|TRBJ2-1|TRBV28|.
TGTGCCAGCAGTTCGTACAGGGTAAATGAGCAGTTCTTC
CASSSYRVNEQFF
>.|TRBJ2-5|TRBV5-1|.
TGCGCCAGCAGGTTGGGATCAGGCGTTCAAGAGACCCAGTACTTC
CASRLGSGVQETQYF
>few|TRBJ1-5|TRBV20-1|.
TGCAGTGCTAGAGATCCATTGAGCAATCAGCCCCAGCATTTT
CSARDPLSNQPQHF
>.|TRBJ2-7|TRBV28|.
TGTGCCAGCATGGGGCAGCTAAATTACGAGCAGTACTTC
CASMGQLNYEQYF
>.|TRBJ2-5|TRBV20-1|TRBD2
TGCAGTGCGGCGGGGGGAAACTACAATGAGCAGTACTTC
CSAAGGNYNEQYF
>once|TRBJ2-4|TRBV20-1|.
TGCAGTTCCCCGGGAGACGGGTGGGCCAAAAACATTCAGTACTTC
CSSPGDGWAKNIQYF
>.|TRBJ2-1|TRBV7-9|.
TGTGCCAGCAGCCCACGACTAGAAAACGGGCAGTTCTTC
CASSPRLENGQFF
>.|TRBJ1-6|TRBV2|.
TGTGCCAGCAGTGGGGCCCCCGAAGATTCACCCCTCCACTTT
CASSGAPEDSPLHF
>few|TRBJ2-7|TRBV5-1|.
TGCGCCAGCAGCTTGGAACGCGACGAGCAGTACTTC
CASSLERDEQYF
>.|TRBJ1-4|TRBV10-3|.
TGTGCCATCAGCGACACTCTAACTAATGAAAAACTGTTTTTT
CAISDTLTNEKLFF
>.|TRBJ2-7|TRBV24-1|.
TGTGCCTGCTGTACAGCCTCCTCCTACGAGCAGTACTTC
CACCTASSYEQYF
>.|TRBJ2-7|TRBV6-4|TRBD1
TGTGCCAGCATCACTCCGGGACAGGGAGTTTCCTACGAGCAGTACTTC
CASITPGQGVSYEQYF
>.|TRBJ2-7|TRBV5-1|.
TGCGCCAGCAACTTGCAGACAGGAGGCAATGAGCAGTACTTC
CASNLQTGGNEQYF
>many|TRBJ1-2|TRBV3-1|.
TGTGCCAGCAGTCGACTTGGGGGAACTGGCTACACCTTC
CASSRLGGTGYTF
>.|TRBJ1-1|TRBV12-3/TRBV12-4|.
TGTGCCAGCAGTTTAGCGGGGCAGGCGGGGGCCACTGAAGCTTTCTTT
CASSLAGQAGATEAFF
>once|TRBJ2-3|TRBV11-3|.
TGTGCCAGCAGCGGAGGAAGGGCCACAGATACGCAGTATTTT
CASSGGRATDTQYF
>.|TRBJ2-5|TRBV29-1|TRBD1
TGCAGCGCCCCAGTTGAGGGGGCGGAGACCCAGTACTTC
CSAPVEGAETQYF
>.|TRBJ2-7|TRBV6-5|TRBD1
TGTGCCAGCAGCGTGGACAGGGTCGGAACCTACGAGCAGTACTTC
CASSVDRVGTYEQYF
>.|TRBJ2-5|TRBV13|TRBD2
TGTGCCAGCAGCAACCAAGCGGGGGACCCCCAAGAGACCCAGTACTTC
CASSNQAGDPQETQYF
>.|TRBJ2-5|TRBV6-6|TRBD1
TGTGCCAGCAGTTCGATTGGACAGGGCCAAGAGACCCAGTACTTC
CASSSIGQGQETQYF
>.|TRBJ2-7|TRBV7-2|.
TGTGCCAGCAGCCCCGAGCCGGGATACAACGAGCAGTACTTC
CASSPEPGYNEQYF
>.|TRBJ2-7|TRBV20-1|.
TGCAGTGCTAGGGGGGGTCCCATCTACGAGCAGTACTTC
CSARGGPIYEQYF
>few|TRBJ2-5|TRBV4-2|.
TGTGCCAGCAGCCAAGATTTTTGGGGTACGGGGGCACAAGAGACCCAGTACTTC
CASSQDFWGTGAQETQYF
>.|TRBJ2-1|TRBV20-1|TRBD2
TGCAGTGCTAGAGAAGGAGGCCTAGCGGGGAAGTTCTTC
CSAREGGLAGKFF